This record covers a single T cell receptor (beta chain). TCRdb re-called the 5' RACE reads through MiXCR, storing one row per CDR3 protein. This sample carries around 320,000 distinct CDR3 sequences, just under 20% of them seen once, and the ten largest clones take around 20%. These data belong to a study of T-cell memory formation after mild COVID-19. Background on the study: Most TCR clusters belonged to a single donor.

The germline CDR1 and CDR2 sequences are LGHNA and YNFKEQ. This CDR3 region has 17 residues. Deletions cut 1 base from V and 3 bases from J, with 17 bases between. Sequenced material: PBMCs or a T cell subset sorted from them (not recorded which). The V call is TRBV4-2, the J call TRBJ2-3; tentatively, D is TRBD1 or TRBD2 (5 bases each). The sequence was obtained from a man aged 18 to 35 who had mild COVID-19 (a few samples of this study predate the infection). Cell type and time point are not known. The CDR3 region is CASSQAGTPGTTDTQYF. In DNA, the CDR3 is TGTGCCAGCAGCCAAGCAGGTACCCCAGGGACGACAGATACGCAGTATTTT.